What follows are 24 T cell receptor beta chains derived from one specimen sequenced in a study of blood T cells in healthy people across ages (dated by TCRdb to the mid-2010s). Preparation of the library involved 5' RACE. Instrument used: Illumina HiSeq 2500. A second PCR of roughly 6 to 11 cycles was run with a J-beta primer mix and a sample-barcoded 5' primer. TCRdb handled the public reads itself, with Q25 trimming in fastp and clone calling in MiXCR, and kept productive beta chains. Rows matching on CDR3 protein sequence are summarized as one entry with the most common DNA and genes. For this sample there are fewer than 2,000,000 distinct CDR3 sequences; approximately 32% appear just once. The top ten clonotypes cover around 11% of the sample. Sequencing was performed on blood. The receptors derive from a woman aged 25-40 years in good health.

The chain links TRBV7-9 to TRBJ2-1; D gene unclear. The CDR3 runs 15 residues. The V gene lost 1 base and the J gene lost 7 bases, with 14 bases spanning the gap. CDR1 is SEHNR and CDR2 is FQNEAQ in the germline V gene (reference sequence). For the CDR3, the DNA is TGTGCCAGCAGCTTAGAGGAGCTGGTCCTAAATGAGCAGTTCTTC. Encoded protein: CASSLEELVLNEQFF.

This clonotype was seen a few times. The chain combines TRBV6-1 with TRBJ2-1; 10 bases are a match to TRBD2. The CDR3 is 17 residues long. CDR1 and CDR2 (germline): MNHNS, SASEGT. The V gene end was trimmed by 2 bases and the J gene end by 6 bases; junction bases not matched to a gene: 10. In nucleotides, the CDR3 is TGTGCCAGCAGTGAATGGTTTCTAGCGGGGGCCGTCAATGAGCAGTTCTTC. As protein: CASSEWFLAGAVNEQFF.

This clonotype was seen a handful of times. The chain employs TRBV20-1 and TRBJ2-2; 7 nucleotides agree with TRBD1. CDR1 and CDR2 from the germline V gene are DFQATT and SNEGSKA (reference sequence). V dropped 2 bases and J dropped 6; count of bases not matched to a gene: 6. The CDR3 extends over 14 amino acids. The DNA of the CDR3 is TGCAGTGCTAGATGGGACAGCGGTGCCGGGGAGCTGTTTTTT. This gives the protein CSARWDSGAGELFF.

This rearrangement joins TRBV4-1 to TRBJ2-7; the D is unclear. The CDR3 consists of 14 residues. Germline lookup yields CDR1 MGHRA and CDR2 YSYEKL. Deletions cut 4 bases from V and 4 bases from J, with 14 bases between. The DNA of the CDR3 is TGCGCCAGCAGCCGAGTTGAAGATGCGTACGAGCAGTACTTC. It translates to CASSRVEDAYEQYF.

The CDR3 protein is CAWRADGGVTEAFF. CDR3 DNA: TGTGCCTGGAGGGCCGATGGGGGGGTCACTGAAGCTTTCTTT. The J gene is TRBJ1-1, the V gene TRBV30; TRBD1 might be the D (5 bases). CDR3 length: 14 residues. V dropped 3 bases and J dropped 4 bases, with 15 bases sitting between them. Germline loops: CDR1 GTSNPN, CDR2 SVGIG (reference sequence).

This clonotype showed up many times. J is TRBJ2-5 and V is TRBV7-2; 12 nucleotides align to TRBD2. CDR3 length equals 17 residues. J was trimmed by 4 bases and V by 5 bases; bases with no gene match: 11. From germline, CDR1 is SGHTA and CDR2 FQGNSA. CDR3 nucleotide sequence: TGTGCCAGCAGCCTAAGGACTAGCGGGAAGGCAAGAGAGACCCAGTACTTC. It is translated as CASSLRTSGKARETQYF.

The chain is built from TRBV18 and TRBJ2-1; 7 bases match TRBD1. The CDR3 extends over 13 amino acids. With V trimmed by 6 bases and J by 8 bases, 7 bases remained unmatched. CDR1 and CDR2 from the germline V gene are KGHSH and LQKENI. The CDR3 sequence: CASSPPDRDEQFF. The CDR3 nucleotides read TGTGCCAGCTCCCCTCCCGACAGGGATGAGCAGTTCTTC.

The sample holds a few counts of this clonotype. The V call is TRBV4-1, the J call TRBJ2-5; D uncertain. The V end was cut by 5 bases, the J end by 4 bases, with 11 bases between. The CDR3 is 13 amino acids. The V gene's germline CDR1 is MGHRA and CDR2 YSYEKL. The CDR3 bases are TGCGCCAGCAGCTTGAAGACTCCAGAGACCCAGTACTTC. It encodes CASSLKTPETQYF.

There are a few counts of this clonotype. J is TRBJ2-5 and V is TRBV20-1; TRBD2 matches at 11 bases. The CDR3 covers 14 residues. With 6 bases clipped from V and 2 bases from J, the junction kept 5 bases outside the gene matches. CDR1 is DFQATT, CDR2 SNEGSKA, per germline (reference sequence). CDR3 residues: CSAPTSGKQETQYF. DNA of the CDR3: TGCAGTGCCCCGACTAGCGGGAAACAAGAGACCCAGTACTTC.

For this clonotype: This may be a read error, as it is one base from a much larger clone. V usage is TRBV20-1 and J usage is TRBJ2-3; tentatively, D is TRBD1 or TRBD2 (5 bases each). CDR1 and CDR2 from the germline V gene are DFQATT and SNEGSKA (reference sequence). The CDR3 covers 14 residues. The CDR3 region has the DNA TGCAGTACTAGAGAGGGGCGGATCACAGATACGCAGTATTTT. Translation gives CSTREGRITDTQYF.

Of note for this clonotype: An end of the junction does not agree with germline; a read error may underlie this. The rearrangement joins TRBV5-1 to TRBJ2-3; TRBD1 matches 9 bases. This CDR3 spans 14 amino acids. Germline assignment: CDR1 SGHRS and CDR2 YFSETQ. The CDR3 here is CASSLTGGADMQYF. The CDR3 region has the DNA TGCGCCAGCAGCTTGACAGGGGGCGCAGATATGCAGTATTTT.

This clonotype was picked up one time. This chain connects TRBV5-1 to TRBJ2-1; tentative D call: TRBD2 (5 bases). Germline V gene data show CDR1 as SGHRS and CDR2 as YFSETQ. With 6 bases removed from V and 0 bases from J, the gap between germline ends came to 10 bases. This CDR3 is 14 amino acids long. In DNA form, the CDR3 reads TGCGCCAGCACCATGGGGAGCTCCTACAATGAGCAGTTCTTC. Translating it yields CASTMGSSYNEQFF.

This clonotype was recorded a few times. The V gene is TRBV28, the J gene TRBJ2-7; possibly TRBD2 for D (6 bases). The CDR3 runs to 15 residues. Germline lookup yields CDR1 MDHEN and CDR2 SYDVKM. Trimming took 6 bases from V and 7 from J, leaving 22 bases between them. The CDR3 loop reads CASSLSGLGVNEQYF. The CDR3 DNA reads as TGTGCCAGCAGCCTAAGCGGGCTAGGGGTCAATGAGCAGTACTTC.

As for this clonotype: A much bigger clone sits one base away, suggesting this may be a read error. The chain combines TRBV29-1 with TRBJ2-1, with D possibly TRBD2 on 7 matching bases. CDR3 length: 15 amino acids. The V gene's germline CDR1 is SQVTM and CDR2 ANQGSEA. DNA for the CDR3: TGCAGCGTTGAAGATGCGGGGGCCACCTACGATGAGCAGTTCTTC. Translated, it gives CSVEDAGATYDEQFF.

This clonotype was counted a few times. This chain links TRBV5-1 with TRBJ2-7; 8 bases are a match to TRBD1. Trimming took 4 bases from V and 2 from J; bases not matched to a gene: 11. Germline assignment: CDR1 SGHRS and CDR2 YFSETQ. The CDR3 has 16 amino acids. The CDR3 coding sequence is TGCGCCAGCAGCCCTCGGACAGGGCTGGCGACCTACGAGCAGTACTTC. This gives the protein CASSPRTGLATYEQYF.

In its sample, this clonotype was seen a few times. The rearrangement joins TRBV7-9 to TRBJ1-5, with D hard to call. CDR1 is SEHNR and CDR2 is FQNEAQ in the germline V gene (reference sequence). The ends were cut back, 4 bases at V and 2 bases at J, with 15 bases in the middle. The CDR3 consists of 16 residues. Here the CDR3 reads CASSSSRGTGNQPQHF. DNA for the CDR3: TGTGCCAGCAGCTCCTCCCGGGGTACGGGCAATCAGCCCCAGCATTTT. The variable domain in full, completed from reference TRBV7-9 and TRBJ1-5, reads DTGVSQNPRHKITKRGQNVTFRCDPISEHNRLYWYRQTLGQGPEFLTYFQNEAQLEKSRLLSDRFSAERPKGSFSTLEIQRTEQGDSAMYLCASSSSRGTGNQPQHFGDGTRLSIL.

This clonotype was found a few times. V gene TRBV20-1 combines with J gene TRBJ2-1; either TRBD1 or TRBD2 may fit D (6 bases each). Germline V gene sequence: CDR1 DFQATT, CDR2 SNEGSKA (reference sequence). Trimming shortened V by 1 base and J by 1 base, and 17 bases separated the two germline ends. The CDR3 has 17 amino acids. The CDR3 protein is CSARVLGRTDSYNEQFF. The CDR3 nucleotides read TGCAGTGCTAGAGTGCTGGGGAGGACAGATTCCTACAATGAGCAGTTCTTC.

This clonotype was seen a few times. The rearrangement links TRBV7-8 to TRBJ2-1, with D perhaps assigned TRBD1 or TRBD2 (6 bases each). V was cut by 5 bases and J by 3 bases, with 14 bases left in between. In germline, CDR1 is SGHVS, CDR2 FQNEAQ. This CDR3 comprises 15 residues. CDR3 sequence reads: CASSGGQGIYNEQFF. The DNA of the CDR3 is TGTGCCAGCAGCGGGGGGCAGGGAATCTACAATGAGCAGTTCTTC. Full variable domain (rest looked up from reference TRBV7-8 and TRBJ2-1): GAGVSQSPRYKVAKRGQDVALRCDPISGHVSLFWYQQALGQGPEFLTYFQNEAQLDKSGLPSDRFFAERPEGSVSTLKIQRTQQEDSAVYLCASSGGQGIYNEQFFGPGTRLTVL.

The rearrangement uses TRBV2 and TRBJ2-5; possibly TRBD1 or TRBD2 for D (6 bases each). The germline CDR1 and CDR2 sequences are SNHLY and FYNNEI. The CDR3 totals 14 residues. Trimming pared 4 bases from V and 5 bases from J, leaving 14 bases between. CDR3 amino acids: CASSATGAQETQYF. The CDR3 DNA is TGTGCCAGCAGTGCGACGGGGGCGCAGGAGACCCAGTACTTC.

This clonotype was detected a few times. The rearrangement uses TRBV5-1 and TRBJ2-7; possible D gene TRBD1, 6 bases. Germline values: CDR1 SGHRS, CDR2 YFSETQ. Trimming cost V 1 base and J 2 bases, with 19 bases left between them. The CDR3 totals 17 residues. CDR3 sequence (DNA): TGCGCCAGCAGCTTGAAGCCTCAGGGGCCCCTACCCTACGAGCAGTACTTC. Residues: CASSLKPQGPLPYEQYF.

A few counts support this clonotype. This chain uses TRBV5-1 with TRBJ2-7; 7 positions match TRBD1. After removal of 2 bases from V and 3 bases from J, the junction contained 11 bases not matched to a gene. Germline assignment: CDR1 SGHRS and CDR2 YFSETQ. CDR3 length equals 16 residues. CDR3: CASSLSGTATIYEQYF. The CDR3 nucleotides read TGCGCCAGCAGCTTATCCGGGACAGCAACGATCTACGAGCAGTACTTC.

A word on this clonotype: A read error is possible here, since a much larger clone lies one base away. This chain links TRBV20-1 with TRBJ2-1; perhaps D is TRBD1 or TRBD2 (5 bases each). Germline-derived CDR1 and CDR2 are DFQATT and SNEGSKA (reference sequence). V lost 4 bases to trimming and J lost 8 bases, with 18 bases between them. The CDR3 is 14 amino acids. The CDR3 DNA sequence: TGCAGTGCTAACCCCGGGACCCAAGCCGATGAGCAGTTCTTC. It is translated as CSANPGTQADEQFF.

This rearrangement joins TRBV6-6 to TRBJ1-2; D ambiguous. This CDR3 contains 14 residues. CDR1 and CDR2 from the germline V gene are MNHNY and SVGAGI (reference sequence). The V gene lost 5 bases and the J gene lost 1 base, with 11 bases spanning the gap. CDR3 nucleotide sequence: TGTGCCAGCAGTGGCAGATCCTATAACTATGGCTACACCTTC. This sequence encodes CASSGRSYNYGYTF.

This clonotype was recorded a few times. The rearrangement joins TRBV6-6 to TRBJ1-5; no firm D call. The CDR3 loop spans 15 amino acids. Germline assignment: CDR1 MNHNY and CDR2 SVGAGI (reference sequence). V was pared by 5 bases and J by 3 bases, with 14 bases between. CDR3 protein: CASSPHGQSNQPQHF. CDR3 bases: TGTGCCAGCAGTCCCCACGGCCAGTCCAATCAGCCCCAGCATTTT.